This T cell receptor (beta chain) emerged from a study of blood T cell repertoires in COVID-19. About the study: Spain, Italy and the United States supplied samples that represented acute and convalescent COVID-19.

J was trimmed by 0 bases and V by 3 bases; bases with no gene match: 4. CDR3 size: 16 residues. CDR1 and CDR2 from the germline V gene are MGHRA and YSYEKL. The assay was immunoSEQ multiplex PCR, and TCRdb's table has in-frame clones only and misses some. The sample records about 250,000 clones, under 95% being singletons. Donors of Cohort 3 who recovered were those that had two negative PCRs, clearance, or symptom resolution. Sequencing was performed on PBMCs or T cells enriched from blood (not recorded which). The chain combines TRBV4-1 with TRBJ2-2, with 7 bases that match TRBD1. This sequence originates from a woman under 30 who had recovered from COVID-19. The CDR3 DNA reads TGCGCCAGCAGCCAGCCGGGACAGACGAACACCGGGGAGCTGTTTTTT. Residues: CASSQPGQTNTGELFF.